The subject of this entry is one T cell receptor (beta chain). In the authors' methods: Using reference gene primer amplification, nucleated cell counts were estimated. Profiling relied on immunoSEQ multiplex PCR, and the TCRdb table lists in-frame clones only, not all of them. The D gene and trimming were derived from the DNA, and the V and J assignments and clone size from that table. The repertoire has around 150,000 clones, approximately 90% of them found once; the top ten carry around 4.5%. Germline CDR1 is SGHVS and CDR2 is FQNEAQ. This CDR3 region has 15 residues. Trimming cost V 6 bases and J 2 bases; bases outside gene matches: 6. This sample is part of a study of blood T cell repertoires in COVID-19. Study overall: From the United States, Italy and Spain came samples of acute and convalescent COVID-19. T cells, B-cell-depleted T cells, or PBMCs provided the cDNA or gDNA that served as material.

Sequencing used peripheral blood. This clonotype was sampled from a woman aged 40 to 50 with acute or convalescent COVID-19. The chain links TRBV7-8 to TRBJ2-3, with TRBD1 identical over 9 bases. This chain's CDR3 is CASRVGTGTTDTQYF. CDR3 nucleotides: TGTGCCAGCAGGGTCGGGACAGGGACCACAGATACGCAGTATTTT.